One and the same sample provided the 20 T cell receptor beta chains below, sequenced in a study of blood T cell repertoires in COVID-19. Some clones are missing from TCRdb's copy, which holds only in-frame ones; the method was immunoSEQ multiplex PCR. The sample carries 250,000 to 300,000 clones, approximately 85% recorded once. The sequenced material came from PBMCs or T cells enriched from blood (not recorded which). All receptors derive from a woman aged 45-59 years who had recovered from COVID-19.

The genes are TRBV10-3 and TRBJ2-2; weak D call: TRBD2 (6 bases). Germline V gene lookup returns CDR1 ENHRY and CDR2 SYGVKD. The CDR3 loop spans 16 amino acids. V lost 0 bases, J lost 0 bases, and 8 bases lay in between. The chain's CDR3 is CAISESGGANTGELFF. Written as DNA, the CDR3 is TGTGCCATCAGTGAGTCGGGCGGGGCGAACACCGGGGAGCTGTTTTTT.

Remarks on this clone: Distinct nucleotide sequences in the sample also encode this CDR3. This chain joins TRBV5-1 and TRBJ2-1, with D possibly TRBD1 on 6 matching bases. The V end lost 0 bases, the J end lost 5 bases, and 6 bases lay between the germline ends. This CDR3 region has 13 residues. Per the germline V gene, CDR1 is SGHRS and CDR2 is YFSETQ. The CDR3 loop reads CASSLGDNNEQFF. The CDR3 DNA follows: TGCGCCAGCAGCTTGGGGGACAACAATGAGCAGTTCTTC.

The chain combines TRBV27 with TRBJ1-1, with TRBD1 identical over 10 bases. V lost 7 bases, J lost 4 bases, and 21 bases stayed unmatched. The germline V gene encodes CDR1 MNHEY and CDR2 SMNVEV (reference sequence). The CDR3 is 19 amino acids. The CDR3 DNA is TGTGCCAGCAATCCGAGACAGGGGGCGACTACGGCATGGGGCACTGAAGCTTTCTTT. It encodes CASNPRQGATTAWGTEAFF.

The chain couples TRBV6-5 to TRBJ1-1, with D tentatively TRBD1 (5 bases). V was trimmed by 6 bases and J by 5 bases, leaving 19 bases between them. The germline V gene has CDR1 MNHEY and CDR2 SVGAGI. This CDR3 has 15 residues. Written as DNA, the CDR3 is TGTGCCAGCAGAGACGACAGCTGGTGGTTAACTGAAGCTTTCTTT. The encoded protein is CASRDDSWWLTEAFF.

The genes are TRBV9 and TRBJ2-3; perhaps TRBD2 as D (6 bases). V was cut by 0 bases and J by 2 bases, with 13 bases left in between. The CDR3 length is 16 residues. Germline V lookup: CDR1 SGDLS, CDR2 YYNGEE. This CDR3 is CASSVGSRGITDTQYF. Written as DNA, the CDR3 is TGTGCCAGCAGCGTAGGGAGTCGGGGGATCACAGATACGCAGTATTTT.

V usage is TRBV7-9 and J usage is TRBJ2-3; D gene ambiguous. Germline-derived CDR1 and CDR2 are SEHNR and FQNEAQ (reference sequence). The V gene lost 1 base and the J gene lost 0 bases, with 11 bases spanning the gap. The CDR3 contains 16 residues. CDR3 residues: CASSLGSGHSTDTQYF. CDR3 in DNA: TGTGCCAGCAGCTTAGGCAGTGGCCATAGCACAGATACGCAGTATTTT.

The chain employs TRBV5-1 and TRBJ1-3; D gene unclear. The V end lost 5 bases, the J end lost 4 bases, and 16 bases lay between the germline ends. The CDR3 totals 15 residues. CDR1 SGHRS and CDR2 YFSETQ come from the germline V gene. The CDR3 DNA reads as TGCGCCAGCAGAGCTCGGGAGGGCGCAGGAAACACCATATATTTT. Translating gives CASRAREGAGNTIYF. The full variable domain, completed using reference TRBV5-1 and TRBJ1-3, is KAGVTQTPRYLIKTRGQQVTLSCSPISGHRSVSWYQQTPGQGLQFLFEYFSETQRNKGNFPGRFSGRQFSNSRSEMNVSTLELGDSALYLCASRAREGAGNTIYFGEGSWLTVV.

Comments on this clone: This sample also contains other DNA sequences that code for the same CDR3. V and J are TRBV18 and TRBJ1-1; no firm D call. The germline V gene encodes CDR1 KGHSH and CDR2 LQKENI. The CDR3 is 13 residues long. V was trimmed by 2 bases and J by 1 base, leaving 5 bases between them. The CDR3 nucleotides are TGTGCCAGCTCACCAGGCAGGAACACTGAAGCTTTCTTT. Its translation: CASSPGRNTEAFF.

The V and J genes are TRBV27 and TRBJ2-3, with 12 bases that match TRBD2. The CDR3 sequence is 18 residues long. The germline gives CDR1 MNHEY, CDR2 SMNVEV (reference sequence). V was clipped by 5 bases and J by 4 bases; unmatched bases: 13. CDR3 DNA sequence: TGTGCCAGCAGTCCCAAACGACTAGCGGGAGTTCAGGCAGATACGCAGTATTTT. It is translated as CASSPKRLAGVQADTQYF.

This chain connects TRBV19 to TRBJ2-6; D call uncertain. The CDR3 contains 14 residues. V lost 4 bases, J lost 6 bases, and 10 bases lay in between. From germline, CDR1 is LNHDA and CDR2 SQIVND (reference sequence). The chain's CDR3 is CASSTSPLANVLTF. The DNA for the CDR3 is TGTGCCAGTAGTACCTCCCCTTTGGCCAACGTCCTGACTTTC.

The chain couples TRBV29-1 to TRBJ2-5; D is ambiguous. This CDR3 is built from 13 residues. V was cut by 2 bases and J by 1 base, with 8 bases left in between. Germline V gene lookup returns CDR1 SQVTM and CDR2 ANQGSEA. The CDR3 region is CSVEPRSQETQYF. CDR3 bases: TGCAGCGTTGAACCCCGGTCCCAAGAGACCCAGTACTTC. The variable domain in full, with the rest retrieved from reference TRBV29-1 and TRBJ2-5, is SAVISQKPSRDICQRGTSLTIQCQVDSQVTMMFWYRQQPGQSLTLIATANQGSEATYESGFVIDKFPISRPNLTFSTLTVSNMSPEDSSIYLCSVEPRSQETQYFGPGTRLLVL.

This chain joins TRBV7-6 and TRBJ2-1; no firm D call. Trimming removed 1 base from V and 0 bases from J, with 16 bases in between. Germline CDR1 and CDR2: SGHVS and FNYEAQ. The CDR3 is made up of 18 amino acids. The CDR3 loop is CASSLERGALSSYNEQFF. CDR3 nucleotide sequence: TGTGCCAGCAGCTTAGAACGCGGAGCGCTCAGCTCCTACAATGAGCAGTTCTTC.

The CDR3 is CASRGGQYNEQFF. As DNA, the CDR3 is TGTGCCAGCAGAGGGGGACAGTACAATGAGCAGTTCTTC. This chain connects TRBV11-2 to TRBJ2-1; TRBD1 agrees at 7 bases. Looked up from germline, CDR1 is SGHAT and CDR2 is FQNNGV. CDR3 length: 13 amino acids. The junction had 3 bases not matched to a gene; V was cut back by 6 bases and J by 4 bases.

The rearrangement joins TRBV27 to TRBJ1-2; D not resolved. Trimming removed 8 bases at V and 4 bases at J, with 17 bases between. The CDR3 extends over 14 amino acids. Germline CDR1 MNHEY, CDR2 SMNVEV (reference sequence). The CDR3 sequence is CASSREGGIYGYTF. The CDR3 DNA reads TGTGCCAGCTCCCGCGAGGGCGGTATCTATGGCTACACCTTC.

J is TRBJ2-2 and V is TRBV28; no definite D call. Germline V lookup: CDR1 MDHEN, CDR2 SYDVKM. This CDR3 region has 14 residues. Deletions cut 5 bases from V and 1 base from J, with 8 bases between. Here the CDR3 reads CASSIRLNTGELFF. In nucleotides, the CDR3 is TGTGCCAGCAGTATAAGACTGAACACCGGGGAGCTGTTTTTT. Supplemented by reference TRBV28 and TRBJ2-2, the full variable domain reads DVKVTQSSRYLVKRTGEKVFLECVQDMDHENMFWYRQDPGLGLRLIYFSYDVKMKEKGDIPEGYSVSREKKERFSLILESASTNQTSMYLCASSIRLNTGELFFGEGSRLTVL.

The V gene is TRBV19, the J gene TRBJ1-5; D might be TRBD1 (6 bases). Germline values: CDR1 LNHDA, CDR2 SQIVND (reference sequence). V was cut by 3 bases and J by 6 bases, with 12 bases left in between. The CDR3 runs to 14 residues. Here the CDR3 reads CASSIRDIGQPQHF. DNA of the CDR3: TGTGCCAGTAGTATTCGGGACATAGGTCAGCCCCAGCATTTT. The variable domain in full, completed from reference TRBV19 and TRBJ1-5, reads DGGITQSPKYLFRKEGQNVTLSCEQNLNHDAMYWYRQDPGQGLRLIYYSQIVNDFQKGDIAEGYSVSREKKESFPLTVTSAQKNPTAFYLCASSIRDIGQPQHFGDGTRLSIL.

This clone was seen only a few times. The V gene is TRBV6-2 or TRBV6-3, the J gene TRBJ1-5, with 7 bases fitting TRBD1. The CDR3 is 16 residues long. Trimming removed 4 bases from V and 7 bases from J; junction bases left unmatched: 13. From germline, CDR1 is MNHEY and CDR2 SVGEGT. The CDR3 DNA reads TGTGCCAGCAGTTCAACCAGACAGGGAAGAATACAGCCCCAGCATTTT. The encoded protein is CASSSTRQGRIQPQHF.

This clone was counted a few times. CDR3 bases: TGTGCCAGCAGCCGCAGGGCAGAGAATTCACCCCTCCACTTT. Translation gives CASSRRAENSPLHF. The genes are TRBV9 and TRBJ1-6; D may be TRBD1 (5 bases). Trimming took 4 bases from V and 7 from J, leaving 12 bases between them. Germline lookup yields CDR1 SGDLS and CDR2 YYNGEE. The CDR3 has 14 residues.

The V and J genes are TRBV27 and TRBJ2-7; D possibly corresponds to TRBD1 (5 bases). Germline loops: CDR1 MNHEY, CDR2 SMNVEV (reference sequence). This CDR3 is 13 amino acids long. The V end lost 5 bases, the J end lost 2 bases, and 10 bases lay between the germline ends. The CDR3 loop reads CASSPGPPYEQYF. The DNA for the CDR3 is TGTGCCAGCAGTCCAGGGCCCCCCTACGAGCAGTACTTC.

The chain has TRBV6-4 and TRBJ2-5, with D possibly being TRBD2 (7 bases). The V and J ends lost 2 bases and 8 bases respectively, with 12 bases between them. The CDR3 is 13 residues long. CDR1 and CDR2 from the germline V gene are MRHNA and SNTAGT. The CDR3 sequence: CASSDRGGGTQYF. Written as DNA, the CDR3 is TGTGCCAGCAGTGACAGGGGGGGAGGAACCCAGTACTTC.